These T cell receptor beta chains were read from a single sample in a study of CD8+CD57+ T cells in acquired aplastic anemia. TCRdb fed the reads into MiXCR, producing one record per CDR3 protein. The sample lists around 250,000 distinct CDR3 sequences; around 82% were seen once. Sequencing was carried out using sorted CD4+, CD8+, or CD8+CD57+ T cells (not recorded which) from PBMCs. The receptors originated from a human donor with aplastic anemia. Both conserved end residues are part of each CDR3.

CDR3: CASSPGTSGNEQFF; V: TRBV7-3; length: 14; J: TRBJ2-1
CDR3: CSARDSRRLADTGELFF; V: TRBV20-1; length: 17; J: TRBJ2-2
CDR3: CAGSAGGGSDTQYF; V: TRBV5-8; length: 14; J: TRBJ2-3
CDR3: CASSLDPGGQTYGFF; V: TRBV7-9; length: 15; J: TRBJ1-1
CDR3: CSVAASPDSSYEQYF; V: TRBV29-1; length: 15; J: TRBJ2-7
CDR3: CASSLGTGGNTIYF; V: TRBV7-3; length: 14; J: TRBJ1-3
CDR3: CASIRASTGANVLF; V: TRBV7-9; length: 14; J: TRBJ2-3
CDR3: CASSRGREHDTQYF; V: TRBV7-2; length: 14; J: TRBJ2-5
CDR3: CATSRGRGHYEQYF; V: TRBV15; length: 14; J: TRBJ2-7
CDR3: CASSLAGGVDPKYF; V: TRBV7-8; length: 14; J: TRBJ2-3
CDR3: CASSLADLNTQYF; V: TRBV7-2; length: 13; J: TRBJ2-3
CDR3: CASSLVVTNTGELFF; V: TRBV5-6; length: 15; J: TRBJ2-2
CDR3: CASSGGAGNTAEYF; V: TRBV7-3; length: 14; J: TRBJ2-5
CDR3: CASSLGMGRQPQHF; V: TRBV6-5; length: 14; J: TRBJ1-5
CDR3: CASSDRGADTQYIF; V: TRBV2; length: 14; J: TRBJ1-2
CDR3: CASSPPADMTYEQYF; V: TRBV5-5; length: 15; J: TRBJ2-7
CDR3: CASSLVVSGKKSTDTQYF; V: TRBV7-8; length: 18; J: TRBJ2-3
CDR3: CASSLHRGSKETQYF; V: TRBV7-3; length: 15; J: TRBJ2-5